This TCR beta chain was documented in a study of regulatory T cells (dated by TCRdb to 2016 to 2019). Study-wide context: Between CD3G-deficient patients and healthy controls, the study compared T-cell receptor beta repertoires in sorted regulatory T cells, conventional CD4+ T cells and CD8+ T cells.

Evidence of autoimmunity was found in all CD3G-deficient patients, and more severe autoimmunity was observed in two of the patients. At the time of testing, the patients were between 2 and 39 years old, and their CD4+ and CD8+ T cells had reduced naive proportions and increased memory proportions. CD4+ cells were FACS-sorted into CD25-high CD127-low regulatory T cells and CD25-low CD127-high conventional CD4+ T cells. More than five individuals with CD3G deficiency were included in the patient group. Patient samples and clinical data were obtained from an international physician network spanning the United States, Europe and Asia. Ficoll density separation was used to isolate peripheral blood mononuclear cells. The CDR3 runs 15 amino acids, cysteine and phenylalanine included. CDR3 DNA is the only sequence kept; it has 45 bases, read in frame from the first base. As to this clone: The clone's antigen remains unknown. No base quality values were provided; no much bigger clone lies one nucleotide off.

General conclusions and limits of the study: Patient repertoires showed restricted unique TRB V-J pairs and skewed V and J gene usage, most marked in regulatory T cells. Hydrophobic residues at CDR3 positions 6 and 7 were enriched in conventional CD4+ T cells from CD3G-deficient patients, which suggests more self-reactive specificities.

The multiplex PCR relied on 52 forward TRBV primers and 13 reverse TRBJ primers, and amplification bias was corrected through assay-based and computational methods. Rearranged TRB loci were amplified from genomic DNA by multiplex PCR within the immunoSEQ assay. Sequencing of the TRB amplicons was done on an Illumina HiSeq platform. On the authors' methods: Raw sequences were error-filtered and aligned to reference gene sequences by custom algorithms, then analyzed with the immunoSEQ online tools. Productive and nonproductive TRB rearrangement frequencies were evaluated among both unique and total sequences. For TRB CDR3 positions 6 and 7, hydrophobicity together with amino acid composition served as the basis for assessing self-reactivity potential. Prism software was used to run t tests, Mann-Whitney tests or two-way ANOVA for comparisons between groups. TCRdb's version of the immuneACCESS table is confined to in-frame rearrangements and falls short of the full clone set. An unresolved V gene accounts for under half of the shortfall where checked; the remainder is of unknown origin. V and J calls and clone size come straight from that table; D and trimming were deduced from the DNA. Within this sample are about 21,000 clones, with 70% to 90% of them counted one time only. The top ten constitute approximately 1.3% of the sample.

Material for sequencing was conventional CD4+ T cells sorted from blood. This TCR came from a child aged 5-17 years with CD3G deficiency. This chain joins TRBV21-1 to TRBJ1-2. TRBV21-1 is classified as a pseudogene. The DNA sequence reads TGTGCCAGCAGCAAAGGACAGGGACTAAACTATGGCTACACCTTC. Its translation reads: CASSKGQGLNYGYTF.